These T cell receptor beta chains were read from a single sample in a study of blood T cell repertoires in COVID-19. Sequencing used immunoSEQ multiplex PCR; TCRdb keeps in-frame clones, though not all of them. The sample carries fewer than 300,000 clones, roughly 84% recorded once. Sequencing used peripheral blood. All receptors derive from a woman between 18 and 29 years old with acute or convalescent COVID-19. The CDR3 runs from the conserved cysteine through the conserved F or W. Each record gives: V gene, J gene, D gene, clone size, CDR3 protein, CDR3 DNA. The D gene is left open where the match is weak. The size entry is marked missing in some rows and otherwise reads once, few, many or a size class.

>TRBV2|TRBJ1-2|-|once
CASSEFSGTGLGYTF
TGTGCCAGCAGTGAATTTTCGGGAACAGGGCTCGGCTACACCTTC
>TRBV5-6|TRBJ1-2|-|-
CASSPPTTRANYGYTF
TGTGCCAGCAGCCCCCCGACAACGAGGGCTAACTATGGCTACACCTTC
>TRBV30|TRBJ2-7|TRBD2|-
CAWSVLLTSGRAQEQYF
TGTGCCTGGAGTGTACTCCTGACTAGCGGGAGGGCACAGGAGCAGTACTTC
>TRBV21-1|TRBJ2-1|-|-
CASSPGGLAYNEQFF
TGTGCCAGCAGCCCGGGGGGACTAGCGTACAATGAGCAGTTCTTC
>TRBV30|TRBJ1-1|-|-
CAWSLGHQNTEAFF
TGTGCCTGGAGTCTAGGACACCAGAACACTGAAGCTTTCTTT
>TRBV28|TRBJ2-5|-|few
CASSLPPHRETQYF
TGTGCCAGCAGTTTGCCCCCACACCGTGAGACCCAGTACTTC
>TRBV7-2|TRBJ2-7|TRBD2|-
CASSLSAGGIFSYEQYF
TGTGCCAGCAGCTTATCGGCGGGAGGCATATTCTCCTACGAGCAGTACTTC
>TRBV4-3|TRBJ2-2|-|-
CASSQVEAGELFF
TGCGCCAGCAGCCAAGTTGAGGCCGGGGAGCTGTTTTTT
>TRBV5-4|TRBJ2-7|TRBD1|-
CASSTGTGSYEQYF
TGTGCCAGCAGCACCGGGACAGGTTCCTACGAGCAGTACTTC
>TRBV6-2/TRBV6-3|TRBJ1-3|-|-
CASSATGSGNTIYF
TGTGCCAGCAGTGCCACAGGGTCTGGAAACACCATATATTTT
>TRBV10-3|TRBJ1-1|TRBD1|-
CAIRWDREATEAFF
TGTGCCATCAGGTGGGACAGGGAGGCCACTGAAGCTTTCTTT
>TRBV2|TRBJ1-1|TRBD1|-
CASSEGTGIMNTEAFF
TGTGCCAGCAGTGAGGGGACAGGGATCATGAACACTGAAGCTTTCTTT
>TRBV5-8|TRBJ1-2|TRBD1|-
CASSFGTGSPYGYTF
TGTGCCAGCAGCTTCGGGACAGGTTCCCCCTATGGCTACACCTTC
>TRBV4-1|TRBJ2-5|-|-
CASSQDPVRDNQETQYF
TGCGCCAGCAGCCAAGATCCTGTCCGGGACAACCAAGAGACCCAGTACTTC
>TRBV2|TRBJ1-2|-|-
CASRREDYGYTF
TGTGCCAGCAGGAGGGAGGACTATGGCTACACCTTC
>TRBV28|TRBJ1-5|TRBD1|once
CASSLGVGQGLSNQPQHF
TGTGCCAGCAGTTTGGGAGTAGGACAGGGGCTGAGCAATCAGCCCCAGCATTTT
>TRBV7-9|TRBJ2-1|TRBD1|-
CASSSRTGGHEQFF
TGTGCCAGCAGCTCTAGGACAGGGGGGCATGAGCAGTTCTTC
>TRBV18|TRBJ2-2|-|-
CASSANSPEIGVVGELFF
TGTGCCAGCTCAGCGAACTCACCGGAAATAGGGGTCGTCGGGGAGCTGTTTTTT
>TRBV5-4|TRBJ1-6|-|-
CASSLDAGPGSPLHF
TGTGCCAGCAGCTTGGACGCAGGTCCAGGATCACCCCTCCACTTT
>TRBV5-1|TRBJ2-1|TRBD2|-
CASTPTSGVYNEQFF
TGCGCCAGCACCCCAACTAGCGGGGTCTACAATGAGCAGTTCTTC
>TRBV7-2|TRBJ1-3|-|once
CASSLSNRATGNTIYF
TGTGCCAGCAGCTTAAGCAACAGGGCGACTGGAAACACCATATATTTT
>TRBV19|TRBJ1-1|-|-
CASSKGSSWSEAFF
TGTGCCAGTAGCAAGGGGTCGAGCTGGTCTGAAGCTTTCTTT
>TRBV29-1|TRBJ2-5|-|-
CSVDTSVQETQYF
TGCAGCGTTGATACCAGCGTCCAAGAGACCCAGTACTTC
>TRBV4-3|TRBJ2-1|TRBD2|-
CASSQVSRERSEQFF
TGCGCCAGCAGCCAAGTTTCGCGGGAGCGCAGTGAGCAGTTCTTC
>TRBV13|TRBJ2-7|TRBD2|-
CASSPGLAEYEQYF
TGTGCCAGCAGCCCCGGACTAGCGGAGTACGAGCAGTACTTC
>TRBV7-2|TRBJ1-2|-|-
CASTPRGAIYGYTF
TGTGCCAGCACCCCCCGTGGGGCGATCTATGGCTACACCTTC
>TRBV7-2|TRBJ1-6|TRBD1|-
CASSSRGAKGSPLHF
TGTGCCAGCAGCTCCAGGGGGGCTAAGGGCTCACCCCTCCACTTT
>TRBV30|TRBJ2-7|TRBD2|-
CAWTIAGANYEQYF
TGTGCCTGGACAATAGCGGGAGCCAACTACGAGCAGTACTTC
>TRBV7-9|TRBJ1-1|-|-
CASSLTGETEAFF
TGTGCCAGCAGTTTAACAGGTGAGACTGAAGCTTTCTTT
>TRBV7-2|TRBJ1-1|TRBD1|-
CASSPRDRDTEAFF
TGTGCCAGCAGCCCGAGAGACAGGGACACTGAAGCTTTCTTT
>TRBV27|TRBJ1-2|TRBD1|-
CASSSSQGGGYTF
TGTGCCAGCAGTTCAAGTCAGGGGGGTGGCTACACCTTC
>TRBV11-2|TRBJ2-5|-|-
CASSRVYQETQYF
TGTGCCAGCAGCCGAGTGTACCAAGAGACCCAGTACTTC
>TRBV5-3|TRBJ1-5|-|-
CASHRVGNQPQHF
TGTGCCAGTCACAGGGTGGGCAATCAGCCCCAGCATTTT
>TRBV9|TRBJ2-3|TRBD2|-
CASSTRLAGGADTQYF
TGTGCCAGCAGCACCCGGCTAGCGGGAGGGGCAGATACGCAGTATTTT
>TRBV18|TRBJ1-3|-|-
CASSPARNTIYF
TGTGCCAGCTCCCCTGCCCGGAACACCATATATTTT
>TRBV19|TRBJ2-3|-|-
CASKEASTDTQYF
TGTGCCAGTAAAGAGGCTAGCACAGATACGCAGTATTTT
>TRBV3-1/TRBV3-2|TRBJ2-7|TRBD2|-
CASSPGLAGITYEQYF
TGTGCCAGCAGCCCAGGACTAGCGGGGATAACCTACGAGCAGTACTTC
>TRBV4-3|TRBJ1-6|TRBD1|-
CASSLRDRDNSPLHF
TGCGCCAGCAGCCTCCGGGACAGGGACAATTCACCCCTCCACTTT
>TRBV12-3/TRBV12-4|TRBJ1-6|-|medium-sized
CASSPSYNSPLHF
TGTGCCAGCAGCCCTAGTTATAATTCACCCCTCCACTTT
>TRBV18|TRBJ1-4|-|-
CASSRQGNEKLFF
TGTGCCAGCTCACGGCAGGGTAATGAAAAACTGTTTTTT
>TRBV3-1/TRBV3-2|TRBJ2-7|-|-
CASSSLRGKYSYEQYF
TGTGCCAGCAGCTCCCTCAGGGGCAAATACTCCTACGAGCAGTACTTC
>TRBV2|TRBJ1-4|-|-
CASSDQGLTNEKLFF
TGTGCCAGCAGCGACCAGGGATTAACTAATGAAAAACTGTTTTTT
>TRBV15|TRBJ2-3|-|-
CATSLPIDTDTQYF
TGTGCCACCAGCCTTCCTATCGACACAGATACGCAGTATTTT
>TRBV18|TRBJ2-2|-|-
CASSFQGSGNTGELFF
TGTGCCAGCTCATTCCAGGGGTCGGGGAACACCGGGGAGCTGTTTTTT
>TRBV10-1|TRBJ1-5|-|-
CASIVARQPQHF
TGCGCCAGCATAGTTGCCCGCCAGCCCCAGCATTTT
>TRBV11-2|TRBJ2-5|TRBD2|-
CASSLFSGGETQYF
TGTGCCAGCAGCTTATTTTCGGGAGGTGAGACCCAGTACTTC
>TRBV4-3|TRBJ2-3|TRBD2|-
CASSQDLGTRGDTQYF
TGCGCCAGCAGCCAAGATTTAGGGACTAGAGGGGATACGCAGTATTTT
>TRBV27|TRBJ1-5|TRBD1|once
CASSKDRGFNQPQHF
TGTGCCAGCAGTAAAGACAGGGGGTTTAATCAGCCCCAGCATTTT
>TRBV27|TRBJ2-4|-|-
CASSLTDRLNIQYF
TGTGCCAGCAGTTTAACAGACAGGTTAAACATTCAGTACTTC
>TRBV18|TRBJ1-1|TRBD1|few
CASGRTGMNTEAFF
TGTGCCAGCGGCAGGACAGGGATGAACACTGAAGCTTTCTTT